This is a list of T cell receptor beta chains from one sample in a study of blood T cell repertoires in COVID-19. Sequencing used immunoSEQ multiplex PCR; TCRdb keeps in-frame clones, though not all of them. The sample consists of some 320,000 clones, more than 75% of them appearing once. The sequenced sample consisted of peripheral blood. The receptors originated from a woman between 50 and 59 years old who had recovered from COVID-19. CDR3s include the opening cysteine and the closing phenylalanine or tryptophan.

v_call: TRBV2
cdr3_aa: CASRMDMNTEAFF

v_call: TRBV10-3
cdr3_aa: CAIRVRVGTEAFF

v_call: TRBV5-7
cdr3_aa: CASSWKQSSPLHF

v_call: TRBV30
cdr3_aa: CAWSPAKGKAFF

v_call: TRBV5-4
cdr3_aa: CASSPGLRGSRGANVLTF

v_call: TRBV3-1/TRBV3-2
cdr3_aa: CASSQFKGVVYF

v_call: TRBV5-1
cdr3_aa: CASSLEGDRYNEQFF

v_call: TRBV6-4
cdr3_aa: CASSHYYGYTF

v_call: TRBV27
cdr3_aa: CASSLLAGGPYEQYF

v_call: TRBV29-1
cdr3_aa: CSVSRSGADTQYF

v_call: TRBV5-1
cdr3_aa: CASSLDGGSGYYEQYF

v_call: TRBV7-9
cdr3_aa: CASSPGRNSYNEQFF

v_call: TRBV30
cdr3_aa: CAWSPGESGYTF

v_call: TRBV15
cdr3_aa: CATSPPGGARGQPQHF

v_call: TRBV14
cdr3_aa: CASSQETENSPLHF

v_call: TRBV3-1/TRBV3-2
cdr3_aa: CASSFNRDSAFF

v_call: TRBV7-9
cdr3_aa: CASSLPSGGNTGELFF

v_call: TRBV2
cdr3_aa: CASSWTGSDTEAFF

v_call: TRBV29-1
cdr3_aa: CSVHRVMNTEAFF

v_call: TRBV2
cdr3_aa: CASSELETEAFF

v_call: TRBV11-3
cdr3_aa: CASSIAAGRTYEQYF

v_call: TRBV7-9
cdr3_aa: CASRKMGLADFAYNEQFF

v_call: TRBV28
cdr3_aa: CASSLYRSGANVLTF

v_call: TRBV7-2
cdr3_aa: CASSLVAGELGELFF

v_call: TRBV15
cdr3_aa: CATSRDRRSGGTEQFF

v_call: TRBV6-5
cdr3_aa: CATQWGDEQFF

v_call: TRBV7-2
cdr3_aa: CASSLDRSQDIAFF